The next 29 T cell receptor beta chains were all read from a single sample in a study of blood T cells in healthy people across ages. A second 7 to 11 cycle PCR used barcoded and J-beta primers. TCRdb re-analysed the 5' RACE reads in MiXCR, keeping a single row per CDR3 protein. The repertoire holds hundreds of thousands of distinct CDR3 sequences, with 45% to 65% as singletons. Sequencing was done on a sample of blood. Every receptor here comes from a man aged 60-69 years in good health.

This chain connects TRBV10-3 to TRBJ2-7, with 9 bases that match TRBD1. J was trimmed by 4 bases and V by 0 bases; bases with no gene match: 7. CDR1 is ENHRY and CDR2 is SYGVKD in the germline V gene. The CDR3 totals 16 residues. CDR3 nucleotides: TGTGCCATCAGTGAGTCCCCAGGGACAGGGAAATACGAGCAGTACTTC. This gives the protein CAISESPGTGKYEQYF.

This clonotype was picked up a small number of times. The chain has TRBV5-1 and TRBJ2-3; D is perhaps TRBD2 (6 bases). V gave up 4 bases and J gave up 6 bases, with 15 bases separating them. Germline-derived CDR1 and CDR2 are SGHRS and YFSETQ. This CDR3 contains 14 residues. CDR3 nucleotide sequence: TGCGCCAGCAGCCCGGCGGGACCCCCCGATACGCAGTATTTT. This codes for CASSPAGPPDTQYF.

This clonotype was observed a few times. This chain joins TRBV3-1 and TRBJ2-3; D perhaps matches TRBD2 (6 bases). Per germline, CDR1 LGHDT and CDR2 YNNKEL (reference sequence). There are 15 residues in the CDR3. Between the trimmed V and J ends, which lost 1 base and 1 base, there was a span of 9 bases. This chain's CDR3 is CASSQGLVGTDTQYF. In DNA form, the CDR3 reads TGTGCCAGCAGCCAAGGACTAGTTGGCACAGATACGCAGTATTTT.

This clonotype was detected only a few times. The DNA for the CDR3 is TGTGCCAGCAGCCAAGCGAGGACCCTTAGCACAGATACGCAGTATTTT. Protein: CASSQARTLSTDTQYF. The chain links TRBV14 to TRBJ2-3; unclear D gene. Germline loops: CDR1 SGHDN, CDR2 FVKESK. The CDR3 extends over 16 amino acids. The V and J ends lost 1 base and 0 bases respectively, with 11 bases between them.

Notes on this clonotype: It may be a read error: a sequence one base away is much more abundant. This chain links TRBV7-2 with TRBJ2-5, with D unresolved. Per germline, CDR1 SGHTA and CDR2 FQGNSA. Trimming pared 5 bases from V and 5 bases from J, leaving 15 bases between. The CDR3 is made up of 14 amino acids. The CDR3 region is CASSPGRAWETQYF. CDR3 nucleotides: TGTGCCAGCAGCCCCGGCAGAGCCTGGGAGACCCAGTACTTC.

This clonotype appeared once. The rearrangement joins TRBV10-3 to TRBJ2-4, with a tentative D call TRBD2 (5 bases). Trimming shortened V by 6 bases and J by 5 bases, and 14 bases separated the two germline ends. In germline, CDR1 is ENHRY, CDR2 SYGVKD. This CDR3 comprises 14 residues. CDR3: CAISIDGIQNIQYF. The CDR3 DNA reads as TGTGCCATCAGCATAGACGGGATCCAAAACATTCAGTACTTC.

CDR3 coding DNA: TGCGCCAGCAGCCCGGACAGTACGAACACTGAAGCTTTCTTT. It specifies CASSPDSTNTEAFF. V and J are TRBV5-1 and TRBJ1-1; the D gene is possibly TRBD1 (6 bases). Germline V lookup: CDR1 SGHRS, CDR2 YFSETQ. With 4 bases removed from V and 1 base from J, the gap between germline ends came to 11 bases. This CDR3 contains 14 residues.

The chain recombines TRBV4-1 with TRBJ2-3, with 7 bases aligning to TRBD2. V lost 1 base and J lost 0; bases outside the gene matches: 10. The CDR3 contains 18 residues. From germline, CDR1 is MGHRA and CDR2 YSYEKL. The CDR3 loop reads CASSQGALAALSTDTQYF. DNA of the CDR3: TGCGCCAGCAGCCAAGGAGCCCTAGCGGCCCTTAGCACAGATACGCAGTATTTT.

The chain has TRBV5-1 and TRBJ2-3; no clear D gene. V shed 2 bases and J shed 0 bases, with 10 bases lying between them. Germline values: CDR1 SGHRS, CDR2 YFSETQ. The CDR3 loop spans 15 amino acids. CDR3 residues: CASSLALTSTDTQYF. For the CDR3, the DNA is TGCGCCAGCAGCTTAGCACTTACTAGCACAGATACGCAGTATTTT.

The V call is TRBV6-5, the J call TRBJ2-3, with D perhaps TRBD2 (7 bases). The CDR3 length is 12 residues. Germline V CDR1 and CDR2: MNHEY, SVGAGI. Written as DNA, the CDR3 is TGTGCTGTCGGGGGGCGATCAGATACGCAGTATTTT. It encodes CAVGGRSDTQYF.

The table lists this clonotype with a few counts. J is TRBJ2-5 and V is TRBV15, with D possibly matching TRBD2 (7 bases). The germline CDR1 and CDR2 sequences are LNHNV and YYDKDF (reference sequence). CDR3 size: 14 residues. V lost 0 bases and J 5 bases, leaving 10 bases between the germline ends. CDR3 in DNA: TGTGCCACCAGCAGAGACGGGGGGCTGGAGACCCAGTACTTC. Its protein is CATSRDGGLETQYF.

This clonotype was seen only a few times. V usage is TRBV20-1 and J usage is TRBJ1-1; no firm D call. The CDR3 loop spans 14 amino acids. The germline V gene has CDR1 DFQATT and CDR2 SNEGSKA (reference sequence). V was trimmed by 5 bases and J by 2 bases, leaving 15 bases between them. The CDR3 protein is CSAWHRAANTEAFF. In DNA, the CDR3 is TGCAGTGCTTGGCATCGGGCAGCCAACACTGAAGCTTTCTTT.

This clonotype was recorded only once. The V call is TRBV5-6, the J call TRBJ2-7; no clear D. The V and J ends lost 1 base and 4 bases respectively, with 15 bases between them. From germline, CDR1 is SGHDT and CDR2 YYEEEE. This CDR3 has 15 residues. In DNA form, the CDR3 reads TGTGCCAGCAGCTTGTCCCGGACGTCTCTTTACGAGCAGTACTTC. Protein: CASSLSRTSLYEQYF.

V is TRBV29-1 and J is TRBJ2-3; 12 bases map to TRBD2. Germline V lookup: CDR1 SQVTM, CDR2 ANQGSEA. CDR3 length: 16 residues. With V trimmed by 2 bases and J by 1 base, 4 bases remained unmatched. The CDR3 is CSVERTSGVGTDTQYF. CDR3 DNA: TGCAGCGTTGAACGGACTAGCGGGGTTGGCACAGATACGCAGTATTTT.

This clonotype came up a few times. This chain uses TRBV11-2 with TRBJ2-5; TRBD1 agrees at 8 bases. The length of the CDR3 is 14 residues. The trim removed 5 bases at V and 2 bases at J, leaving 4 bases unmatched. Germline V CDR1 and CDR2: SGHAT, FQNNGV. This CDR3 reads CASSQRTGQETQYF. The CDR3 bases are TGTGCCAGCAGCCAGAGGACAGGGCAAGAGACCCAGTACTTC.

The CDR3 loop reads CASSYPGIYNEQFF. The CDR3 nucleotides read TGTGCCAGCAGCTACCCGGGGATATACAATGAGCAGTTCTTC. The chain links TRBV7-2 to TRBJ2-1; possibly TRBD2 for D (5 bases). This CDR3 spans 14 amino acids. Trimming pared 4 bases from V and 4 bases from J, leaving 11 bases between. Germline CDR1 and CDR2: SGHTA and FQGNSA.

This clonotype was detected a few times. The chain combines TRBV10-2 with TRBJ2-1; D call uncertain. The germline gives CDR1 WSHSY, CDR2 SAAADI. Trimming took 5 bases from V and 9 from J, leaving 14 bases between them. There are 13 residues in the CDR3. DNA for the CDR3: TGCGCCAGCAGTCAAGGAACCGGGCTTGAGCAGTTCTTC. The encoded protein is CASSQGTGLEQFF.

This chain joins TRBV4-1 and TRBJ1-4; TRBD1 might be the D (5 bases). This CDR3 comprises 12 residues. The germline CDR1 and CDR2 sequences are MGHRA and YSYEKL. The V and J ends lost 7 bases and 8 bases respectively, with 11 bases between them. CDR3 sequence: CASMGGDEKLFF. Written as DNA, the CDR3 is TGCGCCAGCATGGGCGGGGACGAAAAACTGTTTTTT.

The V and J genes are TRBV7-2 and TRBJ1-2, with 7 bases that match TRBD1. Germline V gives CDR1 SGHTA, CDR2 FQGNSA. This CDR3 has 16 residues. J was trimmed by 7 bases and V by 4 bases; bases with no gene match: 15. The CDR3 here is CASSSGTVLWVGGYTF. DNA for the CDR3: TGTGCCAGCAGCTCCGGGACAGTCTTATGGGTTGGTGGCTACACCTTC.

Note on this clonotype: Sequence at one end of the junction differs from germline and may be a read error. J is TRBJ1-2 and V is TRBV20-1; 9 bases agree with TRBD1. There are 16 residues in the CDR3. The germline gives CDR1 DFQATT, CDR2 SNEGSKA (reference sequence). This CDR3 reads CSARASREQGASGYIF. The CDR3 DNA follows: TGCAGTGCTAGAGCCTCCCGGGAACAGGGGGCAAGTGGCTACATCTTC.

This chain links TRBV5-1 with TRBJ2-7; D unresolved. From germline, CDR1 is SGHRS and CDR2 YFSETQ. This CDR3 is 14 amino acids long. V lost 0 bases and J lost 0, with 7 bases in between. The DNA for the CDR3 is TGCGCCAGCAGCTTGGACGTCCGCTCCTACGAGCAGTACTTC. It codes for CASSLDVRSYEQYF.

The chain recombines TRBV28 with TRBJ2-3, with D possibly matching TRBD1 (6 bases). This CDR3 region has 15 residues. Germline assignment: CDR1 MDHEN and CDR2 SYDVKM. The V end was cut by 6 bases, the J end by 0 bases, with 13 bases between. The DNA of the CDR3 is TGTGCCAGCAGCCAAGGGGGTACTAGCACAGATACGCAGTATTTT. This gives the protein CASSQGGTSTDTQYF.

This CDR3 reads CSARGGLAGVSYNEQFF. The CDR3 nucleotides read TGCAGTGCTAGAGGCGGACTAGCGGGGGTCTCCTACAATGAGCAGTTCTTC. J is TRBJ2-1 and V is TRBV20-1; TRBD2 matches 13 bases. The CDR3 is made up of 17 amino acids. The junction had 3 bases not matched to a gene; V was cut back by 1 base and J by 0 bases. Germline CDR1 is DFQATT and CDR2 is SNEGSKA (reference sequence).

V is TRBV6-4 and J is TRBJ2-1; no clear D gene. There are 15 residues in the CDR3. V was cut by 2 bases and J by 1 base, with 9 bases left in between. The V gene's germline CDR1 is MRHNA and CDR2 SNTAGT. The CDR3, as DNA: TGTGCCAGCAGTGACATAGCAGGTTCCTACAATGAGCAGTTCTTC. It yields the protein CASSDIAGSYNEQFF.

A few counts support this clonotype. The V and J genes are TRBV29-1 and TRBJ2-5; D possibly corresponds to TRBD1 (7 bases). V lost 8 bases and J 5 bases, leaving 21 bases between the germline ends. The germline V gene encodes CDR1 SQVTM and CDR2 ANQGSEA. The CDR3 contains 14 residues. The CDR3 loop reads CSIPGGGGSETQYF. In DNA form, the CDR3 reads TGCAGCATACCCGGTGGAGGGGGCAGCGAGACCCAGTACTTC.

The genes are TRBV20-1 and TRBJ2-3, with 7 bases identical to TRBD2. Germline V gene lookup returns CDR1 DFQATT and CDR2 SNEGSKA (reference sequence). This CDR3 comprises 15 residues. Trimming at V came to 5 bases and at J to 1 base, leaving 9 bases not matched to a gene. CDR3 sequence (DNA): TGCAGTGCTTCAAGTCCTAGCGGCCGCACAGATACGCAGTATTTT. It is translated as CSASSPSGRTDTQYF.

The V and J genes are TRBV9 and TRBJ2-7; D is undetermined. Trimming pared 0 bases from V and 2 bases from J, leaving 9 bases between. Germline values: CDR1 SGDLS, CDR2 YYNGEE. CDR3 length: 14 amino acids. CDR3: CASSVGPEPYEQYF. DNA for the CDR3: TGTGCCAGCAGCGTAGGGCCGGAACCCTACGAGCAGTACTTC. The complete variable domain, with remaining parts taken from reference TRBV9 and TRBJ2-7, reads DSGVTQTPKHLITATGQRVTLRCSPRSGDLSVYWYQQSLDQGLQFLIQYYNGEERAKGNILERFSAQQFPDLHSELNLSSLELGDSALYFCASSVGPEPYEQYFGPGTRLTVT.

This clonotype was picked up one time. The chain links TRBV5-1 to TRBJ2-7; D possibly corresponds to TRBD2 (6 bases). The V end was cut by 0 bases, the J end by 0 bases, with 13 bases between. The CDR3 runs 16 residues. Per germline, CDR1 SGHRS and CDR2 YFSETQ. This CDR3 reads CASSLDAGPASYEQYF. As DNA, the CDR3 is TGCGCCAGCAGCTTGGACGCGGGACCCGCCTCCTACGAGCAGTACTTC.

CDR3 nucleotide sequence: TGTGCCAGCAGCCGGGGGGCCAGGTCCTACAATGAGCAGTTCTTC. It translates to CASSRGARSYNEQFF. The chain employs TRBV6-5 and TRBJ2-1; D perhaps matches TRBD2 (7 bases). V shed 6 bases and J shed 1 base, with 13 bases lying between them. CDR1 is MNHEY and CDR2 is SVGAGI in the germline V gene. The CDR3 loop spans 15 amino acids.